The 30 T cell receptor beta chains below were found in one sample sequenced in a study of T cell responses to AZD1222 COVID-19 vaccine. Data came from immunoSEQ multiplex PCR; TCRdb stores just in-frame clones and leaves some out. The top ten clones hold more than 4.5% of a sample with approximately 80,000 clones, 70% to 90% of them seen once. This material consisted of peripheral blood, taken on day 0 of MenACWY control vaccination. The receptors were gathered from an adult in good health.

The chain couples TRBV28 to TRBJ2-7, with D perhaps TRBD1 or TRBD2 (6 bases each). Trimming took off 7 bases at V and 5 bases at J, with 18 bases between the two ends. The length of the CDR3 is 14 residues. CDR1 and CDR2 from the germline V gene are MDHEN and SYDVKM. The CDR3, as DNA: TGTGCCAGCACCCCCGGGGGCCGCGGGCACGAGCAGTACTTC. Protein: CASTPGGRGHEQYF.

This chain uses TRBV5-1 with TRBJ1-2, with D unresolved. The CDR3 covers 15 residues. Germline CDR1 is SGHRS and CDR2 is YFSETQ. Trimming cost V 0 bases and J 4 bases, with 13 bases left between them. The CDR3 nucleotides read TGCGCCAGCAGCTTGGATACAGCCGAAATCTATGGCTACACCTTC. Protein product: CASSLDTAEIYGYTF.

A single count supports this clone. The chain couples TRBV5-6 to TRBJ1-5; maybe TRBD1 (6 bases). Germline V lookup: CDR1 SGHDT, CDR2 YYEEEE. This CDR3 region has 18 residues. Trimming removed 4 bases from V and 3 bases from J, with 23 bases in between. The CDR3 sequence is CASSPSQGKNLNNQPQHF. The CDR3 DNA follows: TGTGCCAGCAGCCCCTCCCAGGGGAAGAATTTGAACAATCAGCCCCAGCATTTT.

V usage is TRBV2 and J usage is TRBJ2-7; 13 positions match TRBD2. This CDR3 contains 14 residues. The V and J ends lost 7 bases and 6 bases, in that order; junction bases with no gene match: 6. Germline assignment: CDR1 SNHLY and CDR2 FYNNEI. The CDR3 loop is CASKLLAGGPEQYF. The DNA of the CDR3 is TGTGCCAGCAAACTACTAGCGGGGGGGCCCGAGCAGTACTTC.

The V and J genes are TRBV11-3 and TRBJ1-3; D unresolved. Germline V lookup: CDR1 SGHNT, CDR2 YENEEA. Trimming cost V 1 base and J 0 bases, with 7 bases left between them. CDR3 length: 15 amino acids. For the CDR3, the DNA is TGTGCCAGCAGCTTAGGCCGTATCTCTGGAAACACCATATATTTT. Translating gives CASSLGRISGNTIYF.

The chain links TRBV2 to TRBJ1-6; D remains ambiguous. CDR1 is SNHLY and CDR2 is FYNNEI in the germline V gene. V lost 8 bases to trimming and J lost 7 bases, with 12 bases between them. The length of the CDR3 is 13 residues. The CDR3 DNA reads TGTGCCAGCCGGGAGCCGGGGAATTCACCCCTCCACTTT. This encodes CASREPGNSPLHF.

The V gene is TRBV5-1, the J gene TRBJ2-1; 13 bases are a match to TRBD2. The germline gives CDR1 SGHRS, CDR2 YFSETQ. V shed 2 bases, J shed 7 bases, and the junction held 6 bases outside the gene matches. The CDR3 covers 16 residues. The DNA for the CDR3 is TGCGCCAGCAGCTTCCGGACTAGCGGGGGTGGGAATGAGCAGTTCTTC. This gives the protein CASSFRTSGGGNEQFF.

The genes are TRBV21-1 and TRBJ2-7; the D call in the table, TRBD1, was not verified against the DNA. TRBV21-1 represents a pseudogene. The CDR3 runs to 18 residues. CDR3 bases: TGTGCCAGCCGAGCCAGAGGACAGGCTCCCCCATCCCCCTACGAGCAGTACTTC. Protein: CASRARGQAPPSPYEQYF.

V usage is TRBV10-1 and J usage is TRBJ1-2; 8 bases map to TRBD1. With 5 bases clipped from V and 4 bases from J, the junction kept 12 bases outside the gene matches. Germline V gene sequence: CDR1 WNHNN, CDR2 SYGVQD (reference sequence). The CDR3 has 16 residues. CDR3 region: CASSNVRTGRIYGYTF. CDR3 DNA sequence: TGCGCCAGCAGTAACGTGCGGACAGGGCGAATCTATGGCTACACCTTC.

This clone was seen a single time. V is TRBV5-1 and J is TRBJ1-1, with D unclear. The CDR3 consists of 13 residues. The germline gives CDR1 SGHRS, CDR2 YFSETQ. The V end lost 5 bases, the J end lost 4 bases, and 12 bases lay between the germline ends. CDR3 loop: CASRAREGTEAFF. Written as DNA, the CDR3 is TGCGCCAGCAGAGCTCGGGAGGGCACTGAAGCTTTCTTT.

V gene TRBV10-3 combines with J gene TRBJ2-1, with D perhaps assigned TRBD1 or TRBD2 (5 bases each). V gave up 3 bases and J gave up 6 bases, with 9 bases separating them. The germline V gene encodes CDR1 ENHRY and CDR2 SYGVKD. The CDR3 totals 13 residues. The CDR3 nucleotides are TGTGCCATCAGTGATCCGGGGCCCAATGAGCAGTTCTTC. Its translation: CAISDPGPNEQFF.

The rearrangement uses TRBV4-3 and TRBJ2-1; no clear D gene. There are 13 residues in the CDR3. Trimming shortened V by 0 bases and J by 4 bases, and 4 bases separated the two germline ends. In germline, CDR1 is LGHNA, CDR2 YSLEER. CDR3: CASSQDLYNEQFF. The CDR3 DNA is TGCGCCAGCAGCCAAGACCTATACAATGAGCAGTTCTTC.

This chain uses TRBV4-1 with TRBJ2-3, with 8 positions matching TRBD2. Trimming cost V 4 bases and J 3 bases; bases outside gene matches: 9. CDR3 length: 16 amino acids. The V gene's germline CDR1 is MGHRA and CDR2 YSYEKL. The CDR3 region is CASSPTGLVKTDTQYF. Written as DNA, the CDR3 is TGCGCCAGCAGCCCAACGGGACTAGTGAAAACAGATACGCAGTATTTT.

This clone was found once. V and J are TRBV3-1 (or the pseudogene TRBV3-2) and TRBJ2-7; the D is unclear. Looked up from germline, CDR1 is LGHDT and CDR2 is YNNKEL (reference sequence). The CDR3 extends over 14 amino acids. V was clipped by 8 bases and J by 3 bases, with 17 bases between them. The CDR3 DNA sequence: TGTGCCAGCGGAAACCGGGCCGCTGACTACGAGCAGTACTTC. This gives the protein CASGNRAADYEQYF.

V and J are TRBV6-4 and TRBJ1-1; 7 nucleotides match TRBD1. Trimming took 8 bases from V and 4 from J; bases not matched to a gene: 16. CDR1 is MRHNA, CDR2 SNTAGT, per germline. The CDR3 totals 16 residues. Here the CDR3 reads CASPTYRGRRGTEAFF. The CDR3 DNA reads TGTGCCAGCCCCACTTACAGGGGACGTCGGGGCACTGAAGCTTTCTTT.

The gene calls are TRBV2 and TRBJ1-5; no reliable D call. Germline CDR1 and CDR2: SNHLY and FYNNEI. Between the trimmed V and J ends, which lost 4 bases and 3 bases, there was a span of 4 bases. This CDR3 has 12 amino acids. CDR3 DNA: TGTGCCAGCAGTGCAGACAATCAGCCCCAGCATTTT. It codes for CASSADNQPQHF.

The genes are TRBV9 and TRBJ1-3; a possible D gene is TRBD1 (6 bases). The V end was cut by 0 bases, the J end by 4 bases, with 8 bases between. The CDR3 runs to 14 residues. CDR1 is SGDLS and CDR2 is YYNGEE in the germline V gene. CDR3: CASSVEGHGNTIYF. In nucleotides, the CDR3 is TGTGCCAGCAGCGTAGAGGGACACGGAAACACCATATATTTT.

The V and J genes are TRBV7-8 and TRBJ2-1; TRBD2 matches 11 bases. CDR3 length: 15 amino acids. CDR1 is SGHVS, CDR2 FQNEAQ, per germline. J gave up 10 bases and V 1 base, and 6 bases lay outside the gene matches. CDR3 sequence reads: CASSLGLAGGDEQFF. In nucleotides, the CDR3 is TGTGCCAGCAGCTTAGGGCTAGCGGGGGGAGACGAGCAGTTCTTC.

The genes are TRBV5-4 and TRBJ1-3; no firm D call. Germline loops: CDR1 SGHNT, CDR2 YYREEE (reference sequence). Trimming left V 0 bases short and J 1 base short, with 5 bases between. The CDR3 spans 14 residues. The CDR3 nucleotides are TGTGCCAGCAGCTTGGGGGGTTCTGGAAACACCATATATTTT. Its translation is CASSLGGSGNTIYF.

The chain uses TRBV5-1 and TRBJ2-1; D is perhaps TRBD1 (5 bases). V lost 7 bases and J lost 8, with 16 bases in between. Germline CDR1 is SGHRS and CDR2 is YFSETQ. This CDR3 has 13 residues. The CDR3 DNA reads TGCGCCAGCGTAGGGGCGAGCGACTATGAGCAGTTCTTC. Translated: CASVGASDYEQFF.

This sequence joins TRBV4-1 and TRBJ1-2; D is perhaps TRBD1 (6 bases). V gave up 3 bases and J gave up 3 bases, with 14 bases separating them. This CDR3 region has 15 residues. CDR1 and CDR2 from the germline V gene are MGHRA and YSYEKL. CDR3 in amino acids: CASSQSRGLDYGYTF. DNA for the CDR3: TGCGCCAGCAGCCAGTCCCGGGGGCTCGACTATGGCTACACCTTC.

The CDR3 DNA sequence: TGTGCCAGCAGCTTAGACTCCGGGACTAGCGGTTACGAGCAGTACTTC. This encodes CASSLDSGTSGYEQYF. The V and J genes are TRBV11-3 and TRBJ2-7, with 11 bases identical to TRBD2. Germline V gene data show CDR1 as SGHNT and CDR2 as YENEEA. The trim removed 0 bases at V and 4 bases at J, leaving 5 bases unmatched. CDR3 size: 16 residues.

The V and J genes are TRBV28 and TRBJ1-5; D uncertain. Trimming took off 4 bases at V and 5 bases at J, with 9 bases between the two ends. Per the germline V gene, CDR1 is MDHEN and CDR2 is SYDVKM. This CDR3 has 13 residues. The CDR3 region is CASSSPDDQPQHF. In DNA, the CDR3 is TGTGCCAGCAGTTCCCCCGACGATCAGCCCCAGCATTTT.

This clone was seen more than once but under ten times. This sequence joins TRBV2 and TRBJ2-1; 7 bases agree with TRBD2. The germline V gene has CDR1 SNHLY and CDR2 FYNNEI. This CDR3 has 14 amino acids. V lost 8 bases, J lost 0 bases, and 4 bases stayed unmatched. CDR3 in amino acids: CASVRGSSYNEQFF. CDR3 coding DNA: TGTGCCAGCGTGCGGGGGAGCTCCTACAATGAGCAGTTCTTC.

V and J are TRBV2 and TRBJ1-5, with D perhaps matching TRBD1 (6 bases). CDR3 size: 15 residues. Germline CDR1 SNHLY, CDR2 FYNNEI. The V and J ends lost 1 base and 7 bases respectively, with 14 bases between them. CDR3 sequence (DNA): TGTGCCAGCAGTGAAGTTCAACAGGGTTTGCAGCCCCAGCATTTT. Translation: CASSEVQQGLQPQHF.

This clone was picked up one time. The rearrangement joins TRBV29-1 to TRBJ1-1; TRBD1 might be the D (6 bases). V shed 6 bases and J shed 0 bases, with 11 bases lying between them. The CDR3 is 13 residues long. The germline V gene encodes CDR1 SQVTM and CDR2 ANQGSEA. Here the CDR3 reads CSVTGFMNTEAFF. CDR3 in DNA: TGCAGCGTAACAGGGTTTATGAACACTGAAGCTTTCTTT.

V gene TRBV7-2 combines with J gene TRBJ2-5; 8 positions match TRBD2. The J segment lost 5 bases and the V segment lost 1 base, leaving 9 bases of the junction unmatched. Germline V lookup: CDR1 SGHTA, CDR2 FQGNSA. The CDR3 has 16 residues. The DNA of the CDR3 is TGTGCCAGCAGCTTAGTCACGGGGGGGAGTACGGAGACCCAGTACTTC. Translation: CASSLVTGGSTETQYF.

This clone was observed a handful of times. J is TRBJ1-2 and V is TRBV7-9; D is unresolved. The germline V gene has CDR1 SEHNR and CDR2 FQNEAQ (reference sequence). The CDR3 is 12 residues long. Deletions cut 8 bases from V and 6 bases from J, with 13 bases between. The CDR3 bases are TGTGCCAGCGGGATGGGCGGACATGGCTACACCTTC. Translated, it gives CASGMGGHGYTF.

The chain joins TRBV6-1 to TRBJ1-5, with D perhaps TRBD1 (5 bases). The germline gives CDR1 MNHNS, CDR2 SASEGT. The V end lost 1 base, the J end lost 1 base, and 8 bases lay between the germline ends. This CDR3 has 15 amino acids. Written as DNA, the CDR3 is TGTGCCAGCAGTGAAGGGGGGGGGAGCAATCAGCCCCAGCATTTT. It specifies CASSEGGGSNQPQHF.

The genes are TRBV6-5 and TRBJ2-7; the match to TRBD1 covers 10 bases. Germline V CDR1 and CDR2: MNHEY, SVGAGI. CDR3 length: 15 residues. V dropped 6 bases and J dropped 9; count of bases not matched to a gene: 14. CDR3 sequence (DNA): TGTGCCAGCAGGCCAACCGGGACAGGGGCTGAGGGGCAGTACTTC. Its protein is CASRPTGTGAEGQYF.